This TCR beta chain was identified in a study of Ad26.COV2.S vaccination and SARS-CoV-2 variants. Produced via immunoSEQ multiplex PCR; TCRdb's table is partial and in-frame only. The sample lists 300,000 to 450,000 clones, about 88% occurring once. This CDR3 is 12 amino acids long. CDR1 is SGHNT and CDR2 is YYREEE in the germline V gene (reference sequence). V lost 3 bases, J lost 7 bases, and 10 bases lay in between. Treatment given: about 20 received Ad26.COV2.S at low or high dose, single or two shots; about 5 received placebo; per-sample allocation not given. Sampling was done on day 63 after the first vaccine or placebo injection.

The chain has TRBV5-4 and TRBJ1-1; D uncertain. The sequence was collected from a person between 18 and 65 years old who received the Ad26.COV2.S COVID-19 vaccine or a placebo. The specimen was peripheral blood, collected in a trial of Ad26.COV2.S vaccine versus placebo. The CDR3 here is CASSSPPFEAFF. The CDR3 DNA sequence: TGTGCCAGCAGCTCTCCTCCCTTTGAAGCTTTCTTT.